The 31 T cell receptor beta chains given below trace back to one sample, sequenced in a study of T cells after somatic rescue of genetic block. Profiling relied on immunoSEQ multiplex PCR, and the TCRdb table lists in-frame clones only, not all of them. Of some 67,000 clones in the sample, about 90% were seen once. Specimen: peripheral blood mononuclear cells (PBMCs). Receptors originate from a man aged 40-55 years.

A few counts support this clone. This chain uses TRBV28 with TRBJ1-4, with 8 bases lining up with TRBD1. The germline CDR1 and CDR2 sequences are MDHEN and SYDVKM. V gave up 5 bases and J gave up 4 bases; unmatched junction bases: 6. The CDR3 spans 15 residues. CDR3 amino acids: CASSPYRGINEKLFF. In DNA, the CDR3 is TGTGCCAGCAGTCCCTACAGGGGGATTAATGAAAAACTGTTTTTT. The entire variable domain, with the rest obtained from reference TRBV28 and TRBJ1-4, is as follows: DVKVTQSSRYLVKRTGEKVFLECVQDMDHENMFWYRQDPGLGLRLIYFSYDVKMKEKGDIPEGYSVSREKKERFSLILESASTNQTSMYLCASSPYRGINEKLFFGSGTQLSVL.

This clone came up once. J is TRBJ2-1 and V is TRBV19; maybe TRBD2 (6 bases). V was cut by 3 bases and J by 2 bases, with 14 bases left in between. The CDR3 is made up of 16 amino acids. Germline V gene data show CDR1 as LNHDA and CDR2 as SQIVND (reference sequence). The CDR3 is CASSMISGTPYNEQFF. DNA of the CDR3: TGTGCCAGTAGTATGATTAGCGGAACCCCCTACAATGAGCAGTTCTTC.

The chain joins TRBV18 to TRBJ2-2, with 7 bases aligning to TRBD2. The CDR3 is 16 residues long. Germline V gene data show CDR1 as KGHSH and CDR2 as LQKENI. V shed 3 bases, J shed 4 bases, and the junction held 8 bases outside the gene matches. CDR3 sequence reads: CASSPPGGSSTGELFF. The CDR3 nucleotides read TGTGCCAGCTCACCCCCAGGCGGGAGTAGCACCGGGGAGCTGTTTTTT.

The J gene is TRBJ2-1, the V gene TRBV19; TRBD2 matches at 9 bases. Germline loops: CDR1 LNHDA, CDR2 SQIVND (reference sequence). The V segment lost 4 bases and the J segment 7 bases; nucleotides outside the gene matches: 11. The CDR3 runs 16 residues. The CDR3 DNA is TGTGCCAGTAGTACGGGGACTAGCCCGGCCAAGAATGAGCAGTTCTTC. Its protein product is CASSTGTSPAKNEQFF.

The chain links TRBV5-4 to TRBJ1-6; D remains ambiguous. The length of the CDR3 is 14 residues. The ends were cut back, 0 bases at V and 5 bases at J, with 6 bases in the middle. The germline gives CDR1 SGHNT, CDR2 YYREEE (reference sequence). DNA for the CDR3: TGTGCCAGCAGCTTGGGAGAGAATAATTCACCCCTCCACTTT. Its translation is CASSLGENNSPLHF.

This chain uses TRBV5-6 with TRBJ1-2; D is unclear. Germline V gene data show CDR1 as SGHDT and CDR2 as YYEEEE. The CDR3 sequence is 13 residues long. Trimming took off 1 base at V and 4 bases at J, with 8 bases between the two ends. CDR3 nucleotides: TGTGCCAGCAGCTTGCCGGACTCCTATGGCTACACCTTC. This codes for CASSLPDSYGYTF.

The CDR3 protein is CASSESGTGGAYGYTF. The CDR3 DNA sequence: TGTGCCAGCAGTGAATCCGGGACAGGAGGCGCCTACGGCTACACCTTC. The rearrangement joins TRBV25-1 to TRBJ1-2; 8 nucleotides align to TRBD1. Per germline, CDR1 MGHDK and CDR2 SYGVNS. V lost 1 base and J lost 8; bases outside the gene matches: 12. The length of the CDR3 is 16 residues.

The chain combines TRBV21-1 with TRBJ2-7. TRBV21-1 is termed a pseudogene. The CDR3 is 12 amino acids. CDR3 nucleotides: TGTGCCAGCAGCCTTAGGGGGGAGGAACAGTACTTC. It codes for CASSLRGEEQYF.

The J gene is TRBJ2-3, the V gene TRBV5-4, with D perhaps TRBD2 (6 bases). The germline CDR1 and CDR2 sequences are SGHNT and YYREEE (reference sequence). The CDR3 consists of 14 residues. CDR3 nucleotides: TGTGCGCTAAAGAGCGGGTATCTCACAGATACGCAGTATTTT. It translates to CALKSGYLTDTQYF.

As for this clone: Other DNA sequences of this sample code for an identical CDR3. This chain uses TRBV6-1 with TRBJ1-5; a possible D gene is TRBD1 (5 bases). The CDR3 is 15 amino acids. V was cut by 8 bases and J by 0 bases, with 14 bases left in between. Germline CDR1 and CDR2: MNHNS and SASEGT. This CDR3 reads CASRGGAYSNQPQHF. CDR3 nucleotides: TGTGCCAGCCGTGGGGGAGCCTATAGCAATCAGCCCCAGCATTTT.

The rearrangement uses TRBV5-1 and TRBJ1-2, with 9 bases fitting TRBD1. From germline, CDR1 is SGHRS and CDR2 YFSETQ. CDR3 length: 14 residues. V lost 0 bases to trimming and J lost 6 bases; unmatched junction nucleotides: 3. CDR3 residues: CASSLVQGADGYTF. Here the CDR3 DNA reads TGCGCCAGCAGCTTGGTACAGGGGGCAGATGGCTACACCTTC. Full variable domain (rest looked up from reference TRBV5-1 and TRBJ1-2): KAGVTQTPRYLIKTRGQQVTLSCSPISGHRSVSWYQQTPGQGLQFLFEYFSETQRNKGNFPGRFSGRQFSNSRSEMNVSTLELGDSALYLCASSLVQGADGYTFGSGTRLTVV.

The chain uses TRBV6-1 and TRBJ1-1; no clear D gene. The CDR3 sequence is 13 residues long. Per the germline V gene, CDR1 is MNHNS and CDR2 is SASEGT. Trimming removed 4 bases from V and 5 bases from J, with 11 bases in between. This chain's CDR3 is CASSVEAGTEAFF. CDR3 coding DNA: TGTGCCAGCAGTGTAGAAGCGGGGACTGAAGCTTTCTTT.

This rearrangement joins TRBV4-1 to TRBJ2-3; 8 bases fit TRBD2. The CDR3 runs 14 residues. Trimming took 10 bases from V and 4 from J; bases not matched to a gene: 10. Germline loops: CDR1 MGHRA, CDR2 YSYEKL. CDR3 DNA: TGCGCCACCGGGGGGGGCGGGACGGCAGATACGCAGTATTTT. Translating it yields CATGGGGTADTQYF.

This clone was recorded only once. The genes are TRBV18 and TRBJ2-1, with D tentatively TRBD1 or TRBD2 (7 bases each). CDR3 length equals 14 residues. V lost 4 bases to trimming and J lost 7 bases, with 14 bases between them. In germline, CDR1 is KGHSH, CDR2 LQKENI. CDR3 region: CASSRAGGDNEQFF. The CDR3 region has the DNA TGTGCCAGCTCACGGGCAGGGGGGGATAATGAGCAGTTCTTC.

The genes are TRBV15 and TRBJ2-3, with 9 bases matching TRBD2. The V gene's germline CDR1 is LNHNV and CDR2 YYDKDF (reference sequence). The CDR3 loop spans 18 amino acids. The J segment lost 6 bases and the V segment lost 1 base, leaving 14 bases of the junction unmatched. The CDR3 sequence: CATSRGGGGGATGDTQYF. CDR3 nucleotide sequence: TGTGCCACCAGCAGAGGCGGTGGCGGGGGGGCCACCGGGGATACGCAGTATTTT.

The rearrangement uses TRBV5-4 and TRBJ2-7; 12 nucleotides line up with TRBD2. The CDR3 totals 16 residues. J lost 6 bases, V lost 3 bases, and 10 bases had no gene match. Germline V gene sequence: CDR1 SGHNT, CDR2 YYREEE (reference sequence). The CDR3 region is CASSSGTSGRGGEQYF. In nucleotides, the CDR3 is TGTGCCAGCAGCTCCGGGACTAGCGGGCGTGGGGGCGAGCAGTACTTC.

The J gene is TRBJ2-7, the V gene TRBV6-5; 8 bases are shared with TRBD2. In germline, CDR1 is MNHEY, CDR2 SVGAGI. The CDR3 is made up of 14 amino acids. With V trimmed by 2 bases and J by 5 bases, 5 bases remained unmatched. CDR3 in DNA: TGTGCCAGCAGTTACACGGGACTAGACGACGAGCAGTACTTC. This translates into CASSYTGLDDEQYF.

The chain combines TRBV5-1 with TRBJ2-1; D remains ambiguous. Germline V CDR1 and CDR2: SGHRS, YFSETQ. The V end was cut by 0 bases, the J end by 0 bases, with 4 bases between. The CDR3 runs to 14 residues. The DNA for the CDR3 is TGCGCCAGCAGCTTGGACACCTCCTACAATGAGCAGTTCTTC. This sequence encodes CASSLDTSYNEQFF.

As for this clone: The sample holds other DNA sequences that translate to the same CDR3. The V gene is TRBV2, the J gene TRBJ2-1; 9 positions match TRBD2. Losses at the gene ends were 6 bases for V and 0 bases for J; bases not matched to a gene: 3. The CDR3 runs to 15 residues. The germline V gene encodes CDR1 SNHLY and CDR2 FYNNEI. The CDR3 region has the DNA TGTGCCAGCAGAATTAGCGGGAGCTCCTACAATGAGCAGTTCTTC. It encodes CASRISGSSYNEQFF.

The CDR3 DNA reads as TGTGCCAGCAGCTTAGTGGTTAGCGGCCTCGGCGAGGAGCAGTTCTTC. Its translation: CASSLVVSGLGEEQFF. The chain joins TRBV11-3 to TRBJ2-1, with D maybe TRBD2 (6 bases). The V gene lost 1 base and the J gene lost 10 bases, with 20 bases spanning the gap. The CDR3 is 16 residues long. Germline CDR1 reads SGHNT; CDR2 reads YENEEA.

The J gene is TRBJ1-1, the V gene TRBV4-1, with 9 nucleotides matching TRBD1. The junction had 10 bases not matched to a gene; V was cut back by 6 bases and J by 5 bases. Germline-derived CDR1 and CDR2 are MGHRA and YSYEKL. The CDR3 spans 15 residues. The CDR3 nucleotides are TGCGCCAGCAGTAAACTTGGGACAGGGTGGACTGAAGCTTTCTTT. It yields the protein CASSKLGTGWTEAFF.

The rearrangement uses TRBV19 and TRBJ2-1, with D perhaps matching TRBD1 (6 bases). This CDR3 spans 15 amino acids. The germline V and J ends were trimmed by 5 bases and 8 bases, with 19 bases remaining between them. Per the germline V gene, CDR1 is LNHDA and CDR2 is SQIVND (reference sequence). The chain's CDR3 is CASSWGQGRLHEQFF. The CDR3 nucleotides read TGTGCCAGTAGTTGGGGGCAGGGGAGACTACATGAGCAGTTCTTC.

The chain has TRBV10-3 and TRBJ2-7; 9 bases align to TRBD2. The CDR3 covers 14 residues. The V gene's germline CDR1 is ENHRY and CDR2 SYGVKD. The trim removed 6 bases at V and 6 bases at J, leaving 9 bases unmatched. CDR3 sequence reads: CAISKTSGAPEQYF. The CDR3 coding sequence is TGTGCCATCAGCAAGACTAGCGGAGCGCCCGAGCAGTACTTC.

This rearrangement joins TRBV14 to TRBJ2-2; a possible D gene is TRBD1 (5 bases). The CDR3 is made up of 14 amino acids. V lost 4 bases to trimming and J lost 5 bases, with 11 bases between them. The germline CDR1 and CDR2 sequences are SGHDN and FVKESK. The CDR3 is CASSRKGWTGELFF. CDR3 coding DNA: TGTGCCAGCAGCCGGAAGGGGTGGACCGGGGAGCTGTTTTTT.

V usage is TRBV28 and J usage is TRBJ2-1, with 9 bases fitting TRBD2. This CDR3 has 15 residues. With 6 bases clipped from V and 7 bases from J, the junction kept 10 bases outside the gene matches. Germline values: CDR1 MDHEN, CDR2 SYDVKM. Here the CDR3 reads CASSKTGLAWNEQFF. DNA for the CDR3: TGTGCCAGCAGCAAAACGGGACTAGCATGGAATGAGCAGTTCTTC.

This clone was picked up one time. The chain is built from TRBV4-3 and TRBJ2-1, with D unresolved. This CDR3 contains 16 residues. V was pared by 0 bases and J by 0 bases, with 9 bases between. CDR1 is LGHNA, CDR2 YSLEER, per germline. The CDR3 sequence is CASSQDRDFSYNEQFF. The CDR3 region has the DNA TGCGCCAGCAGCCAAGACCGAGATTTCTCCTACAATGAGCAGTTCTTC.

The gene calls are TRBV2 and TRBJ2-3, with 7 bases identical to TRBD2. The V and J ends lost 8 bases and 6 bases, in that order; junction bases with no gene match: 8. Germline-derived CDR1 and CDR2 are SNHLY and FYNNEI. The length of the CDR3 is 13 residues. The chain's CDR3 is CASRTSPPDTQYF. In nucleotides, the CDR3 is TGTGCCAGCCGGACTAGTCCCCCGGATACGCAGTATTTT.

This chain connects TRBV9 to TRBJ2-3; 10 positions match TRBD1. CDR3 length: 17 amino acids. Germline CDR1 is SGDLS and CDR2 is YYNGEE. The V and J ends lost 1 base and 4 bases, in that order; junction bases with no gene match: 9. CDR3 DNA sequence: TGTGCCAGCAGCGTAAGCCCCAGGACAGGGGGGGCAGATACGCAGTATTTT. Its translation: CASSVSPRTGGADTQYF.

This chain links TRBV10-1 with TRBJ2-3; 12 nucleotides align to TRBD1. The CDR3 loop spans 14 amino acids. CDR1 WNHNN and CDR2 SYGVQD come from the germline V gene (reference sequence). The trim removed 8 bases at V and 4 bases at J, leaving 4 bases unmatched. The CDR3 spells CASGGTGGPDTQYF. The CDR3 DNA reads as TGCGCCAGCGGCGGGACAGGGGGCCCAGATACGCAGTATTTT.

V is TRBV19 and J is TRBJ2-3, with D uncertain. Trimming stripped 2 bases from V and 5 bases from J, with 2 bases between. This CDR3 contains 11 residues. Germline CDR1 is LNHDA and CDR2 is SQIVND (reference sequence). Here the CDR3 reads CASSIQDTQYF. In DNA, the CDR3 is TGTGCCAGTAGTATACAAGATACGCAGTATTTT.

The chain is built from TRBV7-9 and TRBJ2-2; a weak D match, TRBD1 (5 bases). From germline, CDR1 is SEHNR and CDR2 FQNEAQ (reference sequence). This CDR3 comprises 16 residues. Deletions cut 2 bases from V and 0 bases from J, with 10 bases between. In DNA, the CDR3 is TGTGCCAGCAGCTTAACAGGCTCCGCGAACACCGGGGAGCTGTTTTTT. Protein sequence: CASSLTGSANTGELFF. The complete variable domain, with remaining parts taken from reference TRBV7-9 and TRBJ2-2, reads DTGVSQNPRHKITKRGQNVTFRCDPISEHNRLYWYRQTLGQGPEFLTYFQNEAQLEKSRLLSDRFSAERPKGSFSTLEIQRTEQGDSAMYLCASSLTGSANTGELFFGEGSRLTVL.